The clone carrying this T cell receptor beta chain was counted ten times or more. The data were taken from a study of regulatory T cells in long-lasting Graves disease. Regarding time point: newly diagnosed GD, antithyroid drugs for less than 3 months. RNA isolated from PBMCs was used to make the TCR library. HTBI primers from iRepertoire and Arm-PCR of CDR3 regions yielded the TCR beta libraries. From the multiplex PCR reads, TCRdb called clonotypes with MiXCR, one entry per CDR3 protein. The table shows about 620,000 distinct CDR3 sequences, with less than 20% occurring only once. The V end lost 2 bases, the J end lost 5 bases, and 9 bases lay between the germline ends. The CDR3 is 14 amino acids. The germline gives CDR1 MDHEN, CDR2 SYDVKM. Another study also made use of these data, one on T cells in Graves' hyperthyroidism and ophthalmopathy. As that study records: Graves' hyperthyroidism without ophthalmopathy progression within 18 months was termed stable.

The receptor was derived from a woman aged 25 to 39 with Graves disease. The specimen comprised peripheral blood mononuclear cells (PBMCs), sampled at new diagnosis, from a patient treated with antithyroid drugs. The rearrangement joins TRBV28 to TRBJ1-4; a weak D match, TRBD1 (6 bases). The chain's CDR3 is CASSLLTGNEKLFF. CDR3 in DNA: TGTGCCAGCAGTTTACTTACAGGGAATGAAAAACTGTTTTTT. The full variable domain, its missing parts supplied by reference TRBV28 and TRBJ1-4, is DVKVTQSSRYLVKRTGEKVFLECVQDMDHENMFWYRQDPGLGLRLIYFSYDVKMKEKGDIPEGYSVSREKKERFSLILESASTNQTSMYLCASSLLTGNEKLFFGSGTQLSVL.